These 6 T cell receptor beta chains were sequenced from one sample in a study of blood T cell repertoires in COVID-19. Profiling relied on immunoSEQ multiplex PCR, and the TCRdb table lists in-frame clones only, not all of them. This sample has approximately 41,000 clones, with 89% found just once. Sequencing used peripheral blood. These receptors all come from a middle-aged man with active COVID-19.

The chain employs TRBV27 and TRBJ2-1, with 11 nucleotides matching TRBD2. This CDR3 spans 17 amino acids. Germline values: CDR1 MNHEY, CDR2 SMNVEV (reference sequence). V was pared by 5 bases and J by 5 bases, with 11 bases of the junction left unmatched. The CDR3 protein is CASSLTVAGGPHNEQFF. CDR3 coding DNA: TGTGCCAGCAGTCTAACAGTAGCGGGAGGGCCCCACAATGAGCAGTTCTTC.

The chain joins TRBV7-9 to TRBJ2-5, with 9 bases aligning to TRBD2. The CDR3 has 16 residues. The J segment lost 7 bases and the V segment lost 5 bases, leaving 14 bases of the junction unmatched. From germline, CDR1 is SEHNR and CDR2 FQNEAQ (reference sequence). The CDR3 here is CASSPPLAGRLGTQYF. The CDR3 DNA is TGTGCCAGCAGCCCCCCGCTAGCGGGAAGGCTTGGGACCCAGTACTTC.

This chain uses TRBV4-2 with TRBJ2-6; D gene uncertain. V lost 1 base to trimming and J lost 1 base, with 5 bases between them. The germline V gene encodes CDR1 LGHNA and CDR2 YNFKEQ. This CDR3 is built from 15 residues. Here the CDR3 DNA reads TGTGCCAGCAGCCAAGGCAGATCTGGGGCCAACGTCCTGACTTTC. Translation: CASSQGRSGANVLTF.

V usage is TRBV6-2 or TRBV6-3 and J usage is TRBJ2-7, with D possibly being TRBD2 (5 bases). The V end lost 0 bases, the J end lost 0 bases, and 9 bases lay between the germline ends. The V gene's germline CDR1 is MNHEY and CDR2 SVGEGT. This CDR3 comprises 15 residues. CDR3 in amino acids: CASSYSGEGSYEQYF. The CDR3 DNA sequence: TGTGCCAGCAGTTACTCCGGAGAGGGCTCCTACGAGCAGTACTTC.

The V gene is TRBV25-1, the J gene TRBJ2-7; the match to TRBD1 covers 7 bases. Germline trimming cut 0 bases from V and 5 bases from J; bases unmatched to any gene: 10. Looked up from germline, CDR1 is MGHDK and CDR2 is SYGVNS. CDR3 length: 16 residues. CDR3 amino acids: CASSEYGDRALDEQYF. In nucleotides, the CDR3 is TGTGCCAGCAGTGAATATGGTGACAGGGCTTTAGACGAGCAGTACTTC.

The chain recombines TRBV28 with TRBJ1-5, with 9 bases identical to TRBD1. This CDR3 contains 13 residues. The V and J ends lost 6 bases and 8 bases, in that order; junction bases with no gene match: 5. Germline CDR1 is MDHEN and CDR2 is SYDVKM. In DNA, the CDR3 is TGTGCCAGCAGAAAGGACAGGGGTAAGCCCCAGCATTTT. It codes for CASRKDRGKPQHF.